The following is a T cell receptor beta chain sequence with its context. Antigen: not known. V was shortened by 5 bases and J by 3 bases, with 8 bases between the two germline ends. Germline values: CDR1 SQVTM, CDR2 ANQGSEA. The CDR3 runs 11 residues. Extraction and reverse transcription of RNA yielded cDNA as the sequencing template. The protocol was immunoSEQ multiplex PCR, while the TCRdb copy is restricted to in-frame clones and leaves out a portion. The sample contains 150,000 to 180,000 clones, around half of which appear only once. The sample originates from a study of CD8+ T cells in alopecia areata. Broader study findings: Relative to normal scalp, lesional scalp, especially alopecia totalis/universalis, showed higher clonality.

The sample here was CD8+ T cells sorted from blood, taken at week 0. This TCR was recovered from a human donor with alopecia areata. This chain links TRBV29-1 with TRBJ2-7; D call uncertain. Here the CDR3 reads CSVWQFYEQYF. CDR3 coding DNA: TGCAGCGTTTGGCAGTTCTACGAGCAGTACTTC.